This is a list of T cell receptor beta chains from one sample in a study of regulatory T cells in long-lasting Graves disease. TCRdb redid the calling of the multiplex PCR reads with MiXCR, one entry per CDR3 protein. This sample has about 660,000 distinct CDR3 sequences, with 25% to 30% found just once. The sample was peripheral blood mononuclear cells (PBMCs), taken when the disease was refractory, from a patient treated with antithyroid drugs. These receptors all stem from a female donor with Graves disease. Each CDR3 is given with its conserved first and last residue. Each record gives: D gene, V gene, J gene, clone size, CDR3 protein, CDR3 DNA. The D gene is left open where the match is weak. Part of the rows lack a size; the others show once, few, many or a class for expanded clones.

>TRBD2|TRBV24-1|TRBJ2-2|few
CATSEGGSGRGELFF
TGTGCCACCAGTGAGGGCGGGAGTGGCCGAGGGGAGCTGTTTTTT
>NA|TRBV5-1|TRBJ1-6|few
CASSVQPVRGRNSPLHF
TGCGCCAGCAGCGTTCAACCGGTGAGGGGTCGGAATTCACCCCTCCACTTT
>NA|TRBV29-1|TRBJ1-4|NA
CSGTGNLGKLFF
TGCAGCGGTACCGGGAACCTCGGAAAACTGTTTTTT
>TRBD1|TRBV12-3/TRBV12-4|TRBJ1-5|many
CASATGANNQPQHF
TGTGCCAGCGCAACAGGGGCTAATAATCAGCCCCAGCATTTT
>NA|TRBV18|TRBJ1-5|once
CASSPGGGALQPQHF
TGTGCCAGCTCACCCGGCGGGGGGGCTTTACAGCCCCAGCATTTT
>NA|TRBV18|TRBJ2-3|NA
CASSPSSATQYF
TGTGCCAGCTCCCCAAGCAGCGCTACGCAGTATTTT
>TRBD2|TRBV29-1|TRBJ2-7|NA
CSVEGGPSSYEQYF
TGCAGCGTTGAGGGAGGGCCTTCCTCCTACGAGCAGTACTTC
>NA|TRBV5-1|TRBJ1-2|many
CASSLPDDYGYTF
TGCGCCAGCAGCTTGCCAGACGACTATGGCTACACCTTC
>NA|TRBV29-1|TRBJ2-7|NA
CSAHSDNSSYEQYF
TGCAGCGCCCATTCAGACAATAGCTCCTACGAGCAGTACTTC
>NA|TRBV19|TRBJ1-5|NA
CASSDRASGNQPQHF
TGTGCCAGTAGTGACCGGGCCTCAGGTAATCAGCCCCAGCATTTT
>TRBD1|TRBV5-1|TRBJ2-7|many
CASSWDRAYEQYF
TGTGCCAGCAGCTGGGACAGGGCCTACGAGCAGTACTTC
>NA|TRBV6-2/TRBV6-3|TRBJ2-7|few
CASSYRPRGDEQYF
TGTGCCAGCAGTTACAGGCCCAGGGGGGACGAGCAGTACTTC
>NA|TRBV6-1|TRBJ2-2|NA
CASGRFGELFF
TGTGCCAGCGGGAGGTTCGGGGAGCTGTTTTTT
>TRBD2|TRBV12-3/TRBV12-4|TRBJ2-5|few
CASSFAGEGIGETQYF
TGTGCCAGCAGTTTTGCGGGAGAGGGGATCGGGGAGACCCAGTACTTC
>NA|TRBV9|TRBJ1-1|NA
CASSVEGLGNTEAFF
TGTGCCAGCAGCGTAGAGGGTTTAGGTAACACTGAAGCTTTCTTT
>TRBD1|TRBV20-1|TRBJ1-1|NA
CSARGNRGRRYTEAFF
TGCAGTGCTAGGGGGAACAGGGGGAGGAGGTACACTGAAGCTTTCTTT
>NA|TRBV6-1|TRBJ2-6|NA
CATENSGAFSGANVLTF
TGTGCCACCGAGAACTCAGGGGCTTTTTCTGGGGCCAACGTCCTGACTTTC
>NA|TRBV7-3|TRBJ2-2|NA
CASSGQGGGGELFF
TGTGCCAGCAGCGGACAGGGAGGGGGAGGGGAGCTGTTTTTT
>TRBD2|TRBV5-1|TRBJ2-7|NA
CASSPVPGLAGSYEQYF
TGCGCCAGCAGCCCAGTCCCGGGACTAGCGGGAAGCTACGAGCAGTACTTC
>TRBD2|TRBV11-2|TRBJ2-7|few
CASSFQSGGSSYEQYF
TGTGCCAGCAGCTTTCAAAGCGGGGGGAGCTCCTACGAGCAGTACTTC
>TRBD1|TRBV12-3/TRBV12-4|TRBJ1-2|many
CASSLTGDHGYTF
TGTGCCAGCAGCCTTACAGGGGACCATGGCTACACCTTC
>TRBD1|TRBV12-3/TRBV12-4|TRBJ1-2|few
CASSLGTRQGYGYTF
TGTGCCAGCAGTTTGGGGACGAGACAGGGGTATGGCTACACCTTC
>NA|TRBV28|TRBJ1-5|few
CAICDRGMNQPQHF
TGTGCCATCTGTGATCGGGGGATGAATCAGCCCCAGCATTTT
>NA|TRBV2|TRBJ1-1|many
CASSGTVTEAFF
TGTGCCAGCAGTGGGACAGTCACTGAAGCTTTCTTT
>NA|TRBV29-1|TRBJ1-2|many
CSAWTPRDGYTF
TGCAGCGCATGGACGCCCAGGGATGGCTACACCTTC